The rows below give T cell receptor beta chains drawn from one sample of a study of cytomegalovirus exposure and HLA in healthy donors. The repertoire was sequenced with immunoSEQ multiplex PCR; TCRdb's copy has only in-frame clones and lacks some. The data hold roughly 97,000 clones, with around 80% observed a single time. The sequenced material came from PBMCs. The receptor set was obtained from a middle-aged woman in good health and CMV-seronegative. CDR3s include the opening cysteine and the closing phenylalanine or tryptophan. A D gene is named only where the DNA matches it firmly. Not every row has a clone size; where given, it reads once, few, many or a size class.

>NA|TRBV28|TRBJ2-7|NA
CASSPLAISAYEQYF
TGTGCCAGCAGTCCGCTCGCCATTAGTGCCTACGAGCAGTACTTC
>NA|TRBV28|TRBJ1-1|TRBD1
CASSLLQGAEAFF
TGTGCCAGCAGTTTACTACAGGGGGCTGAAGCTTTCTTT
>NA|TRBV28|TRBJ1-2|NA
CASSSYELSPQINNYGYTF
TGTGCCAGCAGTTCATACGAACTATCCCCGCAGATTAATAACTATGGCTACACCTTC
>few|TRBV25-1|TRBJ1-2|TRBD1
CASRIQGADGYTF
TGTGCCAGCAGAATACAGGGGGCGGATGGCTACACCTTC
>NA|TRBV7-9|TRBJ2-1|TRBD2
CASSLLSSGSGDEQFF
TGTGCCAGCAGCCTCCTTAGTAGCGGGAGTGGGGATGAGCAGTTCTTC
>NA|TRBV7-2|TRBJ2-3|NA
CASSLLLSDTQYF
TGTGCCAGCAGCTTATTACTGTCAGATACGCAGTATTTT
>NA|TRBV9|TRBJ2-2|TRBD2
CASSVESLAGGITGELFF
TGTGCCAGCAGCGTAGAGTCTCTAGCGGGAGGGATAACCGGGGAGCTGTTTTTT
>NA|TRBV28|TRBJ1-3|TRBD1
CASSLLGGTGGLTIYF
TGTGCCAGCAGTTTACTGGGGGGGACAGGGGGCCTCACCATATATTTT
>NA|TRBV19|TRBJ2-7|NA
CASSVTGGAFYEQYF
TGTGCCAGTAGTGTTACTGGGGGGGCTTTCTACGAGCAGTACTTC
>NA|TRBV6-5|TRBJ2-7|TRBD2
CASRSGGGEQYF
TGTGCCAGCAGATCGGGAGGAGGAGAGCAGTACTTC
>NA|TRBV7-3|TRBJ2-2|NA
CASSLDLGPGNTGELFF
TGTGCCAGCAGCTTAGACCTCGGCCCGGGTAACACCGGGGAGCTGTTTTTT
>NA|TRBV25-1|TRBJ2-7|NA
CASSEYTAGHEQYF
TGTGCCAGCAGTGAATATACGGCGGGGCACGAGCAGTACTTC
>NA|TRBV9|TRBJ2-1|TRBD1
CASSFRTGGPFGEQFF
TGTGCCAGCAGCTTCCGGACAGGGGGCCCTTTTGGTGAGCAGTTCTTC
>NA|TRBV7-8|TRBJ2-7|NA
CASSFITGRVNSYEQYF
TGTGCCAGCAGCTTCATCACTGGGCGGGTCAACTCCTACGAGCAGTACTTC
>NA|TRBV5-6|TRBJ2-5|NA
CASSLGGTRGETQYF
TGTGCCAGCAGCTTGGGGGGCACGAGAGGAGAGACCCAGTACTTC
>NA|TRBV19|TRBJ2-3|NA
CASSRWLGTDTQYF
TGTGCCAGTAGTAGATGGCTAGGCACAGATACGCAGTATTTT
>NA|TRBV7-9|TRBJ1-5|NA
CASSLDRYQPQHF
TGTGCCAGCAGCTTAGATCGGTACCAGCCCCAGCATTTT
>NA|TRBV19|TRBJ2-2|TRBD2
CASSTIAGFTGELFF
TGTGCCAGTAGTACCATAGCGGGCTTCACCGGGGAGCTGTTTTTT
>NA|TRBV7-3|TRBJ2-2|NA
CASSFWTGGLLTGELFF
TGTGCCAGCAGCTTTTGGACCGGGGGTTTACTCACCGGGGAGCTGTTTTTT
>few|TRBV14|TRBJ2-7|TRBD2
CASSQGTSGSYYF
TGTGCCAGCAGCCAAGGGACCAGCGGGAGCTATTACTTC
>NA|TRBV5-4|TRBJ2-7|TRBD1
CASSPGQGPNEQYF
TGTGCCAGCAGCCCCGGACAGGGGCCCAACGAGCAGTACTTC
>NA|TRBV19|TRBJ2-3|NA
CASSIIADTQYF
TGTGCCAGTAGTATTATTGCAGATACGCAGTATTTT
>NA|TRBV4-2|TRBJ1-1|NA
CASSQEQTGGAEAFF
TGTGCCAGCAGCCAAGAGCAGACCGGAGGGGCTGAAGCTTTCTTT
>few|TRBV28|TRBJ2-1|TRBD1
CASSSDREQAYNEQFF
TGTGCCAGCAGCTCAGACAGGGAGCAGGCCTACAATGAGCAGTTCTTC